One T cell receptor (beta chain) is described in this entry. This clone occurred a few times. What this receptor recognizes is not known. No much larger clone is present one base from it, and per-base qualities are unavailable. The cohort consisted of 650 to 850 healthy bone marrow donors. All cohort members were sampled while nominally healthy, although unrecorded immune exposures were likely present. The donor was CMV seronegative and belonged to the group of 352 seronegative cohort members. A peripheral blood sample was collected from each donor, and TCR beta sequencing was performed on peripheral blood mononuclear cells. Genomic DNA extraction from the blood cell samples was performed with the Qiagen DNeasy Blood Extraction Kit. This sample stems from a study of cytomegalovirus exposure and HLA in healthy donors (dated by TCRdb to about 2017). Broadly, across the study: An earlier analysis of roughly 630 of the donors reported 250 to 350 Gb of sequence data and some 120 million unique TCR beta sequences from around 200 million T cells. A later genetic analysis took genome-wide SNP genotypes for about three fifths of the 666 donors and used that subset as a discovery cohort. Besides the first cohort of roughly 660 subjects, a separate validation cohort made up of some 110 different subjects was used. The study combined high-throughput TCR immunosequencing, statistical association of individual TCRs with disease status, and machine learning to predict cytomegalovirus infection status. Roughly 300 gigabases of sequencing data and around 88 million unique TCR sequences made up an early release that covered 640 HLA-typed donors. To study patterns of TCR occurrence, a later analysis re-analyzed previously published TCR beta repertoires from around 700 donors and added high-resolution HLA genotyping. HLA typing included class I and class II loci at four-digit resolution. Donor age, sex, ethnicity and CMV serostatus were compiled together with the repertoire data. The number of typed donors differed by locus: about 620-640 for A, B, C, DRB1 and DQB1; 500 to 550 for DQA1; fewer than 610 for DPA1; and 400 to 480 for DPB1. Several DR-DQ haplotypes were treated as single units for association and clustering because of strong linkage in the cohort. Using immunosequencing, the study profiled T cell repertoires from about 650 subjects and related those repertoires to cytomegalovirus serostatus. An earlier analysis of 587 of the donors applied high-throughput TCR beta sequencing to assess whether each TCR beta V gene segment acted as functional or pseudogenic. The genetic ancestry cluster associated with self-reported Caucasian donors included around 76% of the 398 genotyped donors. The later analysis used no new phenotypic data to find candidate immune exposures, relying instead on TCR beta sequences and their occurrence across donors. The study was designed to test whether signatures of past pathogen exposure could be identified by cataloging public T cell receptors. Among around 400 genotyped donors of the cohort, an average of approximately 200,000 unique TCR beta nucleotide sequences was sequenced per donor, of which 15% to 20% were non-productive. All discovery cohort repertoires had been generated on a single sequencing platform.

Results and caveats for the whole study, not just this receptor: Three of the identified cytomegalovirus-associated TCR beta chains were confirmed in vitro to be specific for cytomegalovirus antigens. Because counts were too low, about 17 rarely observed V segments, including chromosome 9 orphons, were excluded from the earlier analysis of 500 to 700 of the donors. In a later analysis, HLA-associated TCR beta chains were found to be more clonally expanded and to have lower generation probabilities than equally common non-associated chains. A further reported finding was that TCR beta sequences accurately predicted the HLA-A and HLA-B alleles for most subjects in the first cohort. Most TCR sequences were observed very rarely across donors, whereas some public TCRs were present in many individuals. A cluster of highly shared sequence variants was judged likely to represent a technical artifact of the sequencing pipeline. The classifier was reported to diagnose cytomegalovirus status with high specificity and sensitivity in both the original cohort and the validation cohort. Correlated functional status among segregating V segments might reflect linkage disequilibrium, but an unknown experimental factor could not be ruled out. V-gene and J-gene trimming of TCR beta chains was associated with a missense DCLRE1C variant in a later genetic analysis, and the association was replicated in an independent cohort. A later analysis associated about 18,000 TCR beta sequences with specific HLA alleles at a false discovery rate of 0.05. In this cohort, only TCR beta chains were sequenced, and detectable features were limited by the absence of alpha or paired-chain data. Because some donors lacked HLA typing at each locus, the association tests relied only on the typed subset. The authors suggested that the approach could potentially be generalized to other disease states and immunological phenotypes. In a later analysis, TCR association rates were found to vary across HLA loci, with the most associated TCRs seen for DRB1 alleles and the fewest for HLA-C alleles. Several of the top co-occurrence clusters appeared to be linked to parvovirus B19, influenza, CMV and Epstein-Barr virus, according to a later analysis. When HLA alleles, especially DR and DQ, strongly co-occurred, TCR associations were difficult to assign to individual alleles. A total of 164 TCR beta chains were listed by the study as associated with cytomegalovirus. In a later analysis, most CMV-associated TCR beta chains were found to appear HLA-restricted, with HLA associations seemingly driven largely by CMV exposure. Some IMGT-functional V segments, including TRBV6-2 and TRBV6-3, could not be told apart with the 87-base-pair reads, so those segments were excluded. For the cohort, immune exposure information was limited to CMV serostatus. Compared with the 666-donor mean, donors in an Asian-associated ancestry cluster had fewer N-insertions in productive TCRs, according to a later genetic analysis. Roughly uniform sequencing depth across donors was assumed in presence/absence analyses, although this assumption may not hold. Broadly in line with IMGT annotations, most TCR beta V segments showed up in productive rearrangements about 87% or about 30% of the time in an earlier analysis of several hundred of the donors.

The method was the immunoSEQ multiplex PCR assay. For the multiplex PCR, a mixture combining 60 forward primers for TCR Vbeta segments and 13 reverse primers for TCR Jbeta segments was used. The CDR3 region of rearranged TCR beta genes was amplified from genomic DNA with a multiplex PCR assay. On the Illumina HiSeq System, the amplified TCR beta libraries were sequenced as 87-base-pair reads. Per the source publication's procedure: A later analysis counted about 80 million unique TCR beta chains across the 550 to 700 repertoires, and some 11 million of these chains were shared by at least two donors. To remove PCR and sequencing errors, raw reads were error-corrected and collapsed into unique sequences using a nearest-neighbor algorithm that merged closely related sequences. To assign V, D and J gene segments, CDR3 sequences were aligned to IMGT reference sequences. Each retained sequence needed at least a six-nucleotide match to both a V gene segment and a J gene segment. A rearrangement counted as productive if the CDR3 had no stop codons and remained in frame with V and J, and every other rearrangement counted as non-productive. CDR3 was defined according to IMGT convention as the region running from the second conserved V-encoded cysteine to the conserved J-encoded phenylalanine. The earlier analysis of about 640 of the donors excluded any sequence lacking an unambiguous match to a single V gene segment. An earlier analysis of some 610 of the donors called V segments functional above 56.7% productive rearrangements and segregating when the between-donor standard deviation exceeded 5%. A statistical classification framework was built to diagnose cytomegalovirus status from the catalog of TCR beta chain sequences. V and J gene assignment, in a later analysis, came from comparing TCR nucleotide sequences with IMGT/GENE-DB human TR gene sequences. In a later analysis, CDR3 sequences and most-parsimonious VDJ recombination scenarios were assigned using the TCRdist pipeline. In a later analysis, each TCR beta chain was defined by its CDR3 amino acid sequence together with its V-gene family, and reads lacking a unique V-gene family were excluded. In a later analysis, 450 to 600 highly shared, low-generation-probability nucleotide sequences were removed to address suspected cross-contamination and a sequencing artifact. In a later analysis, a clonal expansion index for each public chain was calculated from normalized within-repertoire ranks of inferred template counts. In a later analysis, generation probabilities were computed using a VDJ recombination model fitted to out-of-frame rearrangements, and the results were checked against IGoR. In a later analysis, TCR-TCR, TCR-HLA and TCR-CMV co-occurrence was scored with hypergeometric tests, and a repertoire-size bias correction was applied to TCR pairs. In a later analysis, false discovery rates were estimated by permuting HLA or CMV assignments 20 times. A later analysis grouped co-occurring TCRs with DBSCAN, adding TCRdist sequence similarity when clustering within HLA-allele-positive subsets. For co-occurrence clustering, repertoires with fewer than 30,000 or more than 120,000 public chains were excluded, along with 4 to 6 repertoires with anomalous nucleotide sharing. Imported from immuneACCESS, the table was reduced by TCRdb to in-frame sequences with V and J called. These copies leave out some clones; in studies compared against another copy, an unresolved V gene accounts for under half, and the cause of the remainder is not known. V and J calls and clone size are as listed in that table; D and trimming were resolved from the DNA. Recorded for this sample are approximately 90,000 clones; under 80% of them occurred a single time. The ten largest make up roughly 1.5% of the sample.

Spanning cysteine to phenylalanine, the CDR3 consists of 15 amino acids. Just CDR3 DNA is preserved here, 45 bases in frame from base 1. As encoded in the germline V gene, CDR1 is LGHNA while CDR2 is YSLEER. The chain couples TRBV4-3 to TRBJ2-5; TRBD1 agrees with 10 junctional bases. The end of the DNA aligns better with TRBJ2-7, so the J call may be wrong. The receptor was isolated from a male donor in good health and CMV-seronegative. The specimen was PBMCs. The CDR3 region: CASSPRDRGAYEQYF. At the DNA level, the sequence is TGCGCCAGCAGTCCCCGGGACAGGGGTGCCTACGAGCAGTACTTC.